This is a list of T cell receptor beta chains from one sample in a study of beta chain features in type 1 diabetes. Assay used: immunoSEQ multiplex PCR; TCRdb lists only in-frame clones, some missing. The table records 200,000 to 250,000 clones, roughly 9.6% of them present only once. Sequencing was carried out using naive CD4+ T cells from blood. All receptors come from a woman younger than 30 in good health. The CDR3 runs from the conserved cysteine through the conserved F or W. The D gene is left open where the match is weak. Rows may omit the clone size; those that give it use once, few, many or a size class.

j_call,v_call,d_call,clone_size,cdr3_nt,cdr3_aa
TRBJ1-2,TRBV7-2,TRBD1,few,TGTGCCAGCAGCTTACAGGGGGCCAGGTATGGCTACACCTTC,CASSLQGARYGYTF
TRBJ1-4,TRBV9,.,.,TGTGCCAGCAGCCCACGTCCGGCAGGGACTAATGAAAAACTGTTTTTT,CASSPRPAGTNEKLFF
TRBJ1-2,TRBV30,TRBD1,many,TGTGCCTGGAGTGTACAGGGGCCTTATGGCTACACCTTC,CAWSVQGPYGYTF
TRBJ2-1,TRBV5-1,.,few,TGCGCCAGCAGCTCGGTAGATGAGCAGTTCTTC,CASSSVDEQFF
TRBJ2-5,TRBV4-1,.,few,TGCGCCAGCAGCCAAGAGATAAGGGGAGGGGGATACCAAGAGACCCAGTACTTC,CASSQEIRGGGYQETQYF
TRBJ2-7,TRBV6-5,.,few,TGTGCCAGCTCGAGTCGGCCAGGGGAGTCCTACGAGCAGTACTTC,CASSSRPGESYEQYF
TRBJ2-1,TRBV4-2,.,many,TGTGCCAGCAGCCAACAGGAACTAGACCTCCTGAATGAGCAGTTCTTC,CASSQQELDLLNEQFF
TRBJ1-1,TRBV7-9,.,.,TGTGCCAGCACCACCGGGGGACCGGGGGGCACTGAAGCTTTCTTT,CASTTGGPGGTEAFF
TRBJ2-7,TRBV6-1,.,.,TGTGCCAGCAGTGGTTCCCGGGGGAAAACCTACGAGCAGTACTTC,CASSGSRGKTYEQYF
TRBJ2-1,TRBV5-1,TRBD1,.,TGCGCCAGCAGCTTGGACGCGGCAGGGGGCAATGAGCAGTTCTTC,CASSLDAAGGNEQFF
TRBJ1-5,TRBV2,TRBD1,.,TGTGCCAGCGGCCGCACGCCGGGGACAGGGGGCAATCAGCCCCAGCATTTT,CASGRTPGTGGNQPQHF
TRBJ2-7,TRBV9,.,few,TGTGCCAGCAGCGTAGGGGCAGGGGCCTTTAGCTCCTACGAGCAGTACTTC,CASSVGAGAFSSYEQYF
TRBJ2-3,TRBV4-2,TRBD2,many,TGTGCCAGCAGCCAAGTGGTAGCTAGCGGGAGTACTGATACGCAGTATTTT,CASSQVVASGSTDTQYF
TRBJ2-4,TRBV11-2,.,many,TGTGCCAGCAGCTTAGAGGCCGCCAAAAACATTCAGTACTTC,CASSLEAAKNIQYF
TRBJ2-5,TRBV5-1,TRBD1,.,TGCGCCAGCGCACAGGGGGCCGGCCAAGAGACCCAGTACTTC,CASAQGAGQETQYF
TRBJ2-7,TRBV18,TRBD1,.,TGTGCCAGCTCACCACCGGGACAGAGCTGGGAGCAGTACTTC,CASSPPGQSWEQYF
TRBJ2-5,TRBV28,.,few,TGTGCCAGCACCAGGGTCGGTGGGACCCAGTACTTC,CASTRVGGTQYF
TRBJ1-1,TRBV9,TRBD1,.,TGTGCCAGCAGCGGGTCTTCTGGGACAGGGGGCTTTTTGGCTTTCTTT,CASSGSSGTGGFLAFF
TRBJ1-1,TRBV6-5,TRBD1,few,TGTGCCAGCAGTTACCCGGGACAGGGGGACACTGAAGCTTTCTTT,CASSYPGQGDTEAFF
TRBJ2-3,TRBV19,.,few,TGTGCCAGTACCGCAGGGGCCCTCACAGATACGCAGTATTTT,CASTAGALTDTQYF
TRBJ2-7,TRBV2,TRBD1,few,TGTGCCAGCAGTAGGGACAGGGGGCGCGAGCAGTACTTC,CASSRDRGREQYF
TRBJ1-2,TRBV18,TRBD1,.,TGTGCCAGCTCACGCAGGGGGAGGCCCGATTACTATGGCTACACCTTC,CASSRRGRPDYYGYTF
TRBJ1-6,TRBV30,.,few,TGTGCCTGGAGTGTACTATCGCCGGAGAATTCACCCCTCCACTTT,CAWSVLSPENSPLHF
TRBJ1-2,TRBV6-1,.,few,TGTGCCAGCAGTGGTCTGCCAGGGTCCAACTATGGCTACACCTTC,CASSGLPGSNYGYTF
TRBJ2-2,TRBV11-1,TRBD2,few,TGTGCCAGCAGCCTCAGTGGACTAGCCCCCGGGGAGCTGTTTTTT,CASSLSGLAPGELFF
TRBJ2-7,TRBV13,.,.,TGTGCCAGCAGCCGGACAGTCTACGAGCAGTACTTC,CASSRTVYEQYF
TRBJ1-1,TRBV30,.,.,TGTGCCTGGAGTGTCATCGTAGCTGGGACTGAAGCTTTCTTT,CAWSVIVAGTEAFF
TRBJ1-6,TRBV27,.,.,TGTGCCAGCAGGGACAGCGTGGAAAATTCACCCCTCCACTTT,CASRDSVENSPLHF
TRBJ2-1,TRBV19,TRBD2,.,TGTGCCAGTAGTATAGATTCCCCCAGCGGGAGATCGGCCGAGCAGTTCTTC,CASSIDSPSGRSAEQFF
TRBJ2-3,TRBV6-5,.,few,TGTGCCAGCAGTTACTCAGGTGGCGGGGCGGGAGATACGCAGTATTTT,CASSYSGGGAGDTQYF
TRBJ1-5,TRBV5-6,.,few,TGTGCCAGCAGCTTGGCCCGGAGTTGGAGTCAGCCCCAGCATTTT,CASSLARSWSQPQHF
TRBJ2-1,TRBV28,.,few,TGTGCCAGCAGTAATTCGGGGGGCGCAGCGGGCAATGAGCAGTTCTTC,CASSNSGGAAGNEQFF
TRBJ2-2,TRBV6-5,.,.,TGTGCCAGCAGTTATATCTCGTCAGGGGACACCGGGGAGCTGTTTTTT,CASSYISSGDTGELFF
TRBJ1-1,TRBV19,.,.,TGTGCCAGTAGTAACTTGCAGACAGAAGCTTTCTTT,CASSNLQTEAFF
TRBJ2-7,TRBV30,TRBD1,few,TGTGCCTGGAGCGACCAAGGACAGGGATACGAGCAGTACTTC,CAWSDQGQGYEQYF
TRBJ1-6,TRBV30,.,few,TGTGCCTGGAGTCCTGACAGCAACTCCTATAATTCACCCCTCCACTTT,CAWSPDSNSYNSPLHF
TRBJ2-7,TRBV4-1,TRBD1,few,TGCGCCAGCAGCCAGGGGACAGGGGCCGAGCAGTACTTC,CASSQGTGAEQYF
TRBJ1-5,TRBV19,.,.,TGTGCCAGTAGTATTGAAGGGGGAAGTGTACTAGGCAATCAGCCCCAGCATTTT,CASSIEGGSVLGNQPQHF
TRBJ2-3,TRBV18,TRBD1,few,TGTGCCAGCTCACCCCCGACAGGGAGACCAGATACGCAGTATTTT,CASSPPTGRPDTQYF
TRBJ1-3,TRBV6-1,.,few,TGTGCCAGCAGTGAATCTCGAAACACCATATATTTT,CASSESRNTIYF
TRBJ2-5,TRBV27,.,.,TGTGCCAGCAGAAGACTTATGGAAGAGACCCAGTACTTC,CASRRLMEETQYF
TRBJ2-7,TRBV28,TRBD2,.,TGTGCCAGCAGTCCGTTTACGGGAACTAGCGGACTAGATTTCCGCCCCTTGGAGCAGTACTTC,CASSPFTGTSGLDFRPLEQYF
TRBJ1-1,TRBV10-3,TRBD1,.,TGTGCCATCAGTGAGTCGTGGGACAGTGAAGCTTTCTTT,CAISESWDSEAFF
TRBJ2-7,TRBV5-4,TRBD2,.,TGTGCCAGCAGCCTCGGACTAGCGGCCCACGAGCAGTACTTC,CASSLGLAAHEQYF
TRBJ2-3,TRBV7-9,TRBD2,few,TGTGCCAGCAGCTTAGATTGGGGGGGGAGAAAGTTT,CASSLDWGGRKF
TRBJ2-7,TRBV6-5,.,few,TGTGCCAGCAGTTACTCGGGAGGCGAGCAGTACTTC,CASSYSGGEQYF
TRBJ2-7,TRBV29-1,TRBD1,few,TGCAGCGCAGGACAGGGAAACTACGAGCAGTACTTC,CSAGQGNYEQYF
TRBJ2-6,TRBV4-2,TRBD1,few,TGTGCCAGCAGCCTAGAAGTTCGAAGCAGGGGGCGGGTAACTTCTGGGGCCAACGTCCTGACTTTC,CASSLEVRSRGRVTSGANVLTF
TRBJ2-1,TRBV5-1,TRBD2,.,TGCGCCAGCAGCTGGGGACTAGCGGGAGCTGCCTACAATGAGCAGTTCTTC,CASSWGLAGAAYNEQFF
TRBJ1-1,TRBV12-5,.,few,TGTGCTAGTGGTTCGCGCTCAGGGAACTCTGAAGCTTTCTTT,CASGSRSGNSEAFF
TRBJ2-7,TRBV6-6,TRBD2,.,TGTGCCAGCAGTTACTCGCAACTAGCGGAAGAGCAGTACTTC,CASSYSQLAEEQYF
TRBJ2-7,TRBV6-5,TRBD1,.,TGTGCCAGCAGCAGACAGGGTTCCTACGAGCAGTACTTC,CASSRQGSYEQYF